Shown below are 7 T cell receptor beta chains from a single sample sequenced in a study of T cell responses to AZD1222 COVID-19 vaccine. Repertoires were generated with immunoSEQ multiplex PCR, while TCRdb's copy carries only in-frame clones and drops some. This table holds about 120,000 clones, 70% to 90% found once. The source was peripheral blood, collected on day 0 of MenACWY control vaccination. All receptors derive from an adult in good health.

The V gene is TRBV24-1, the J gene TRBJ2-3; D unresolved. This CDR3 has 13 residues. Per germline, CDR1 KGHDR and CDR2 SFDVKD. With 4 bases removed from V and 2 bases from J, the gap between germline ends came to 6 bases. The CDR3 DNA reads as TGTGCCACCAGTGAGCCTGTCACAGATACGCAGTATTTT. Translation: CATSEPVTDTQYF.

This clone came up a few times. Mismatch with germline at one junction end may stem from a read error. J is TRBJ2-7 and V is TRBV7-7, with no clear D. The CDR3 has 13 residues. Germline CDR1 and CDR2: SSHAT and FNYEAQ (reference sequence). The CDR3 protein is CASSLGRSYEQYF. The CDR3 DNA reads as TGTGCTAGCAGCTTAGGAAGGTCCTACGAGCAGTACTTC.

The chain uses TRBV5-4 and TRBJ2-7; unclear D gene. Germline V gene lookup returns CDR1 SGHNT and CDR2 YYREEE (reference sequence). CDR3 length equals 13 residues. Trimming stripped 1 base from V and 2 bases from J, with 7 bases between. The CDR3: CASSLYGPYEQYF. CDR3 nucleotide sequence: TGTGCCAGCAGCTTGTACGGCCCCTACGAGCAGTACTTC.

This chain uses TRBV20-1 with TRBJ2-1; 7 bases match TRBD1. Germline V gene data show CDR1 as DFQATT and CDR2 as SNEGSKA (reference sequence). This CDR3 contains 10 residues. The V segment lost 3 bases and the J segment 11 bases; nucleotides outside the gene matches: 1. CDR3 bases: TGCAGTGCTAGGGGACAGAAGCAGTTCTTC. Amino acids: CSARGQKQFF.

This chain connects TRBV7-2 to TRBJ1-6; TRBD1 might be the D (5 bases). Germline CDR1 and CDR2: SGHTA and FQGNSA. The CDR3 contains 16 residues. Trimming removed 2 bases at V and 7 bases at J, with 15 bases between. CDR3 residues: CASSLRSPGRNSPLHF. The CDR3, as DNA: TGTGCCAGCAGCTTAAGGAGCCCAGGGAGGAATTCACCCCTCCACTTT.

The rearrangement links TRBV24-1 to TRBJ1-1; D is unresolved. This CDR3 is built from 12 residues. CDR1 is KGHDR, CDR2 SFDVKD, per germline. With 3 bases removed from V and 0 bases from J, the gap between germline ends came to 1 base. The CDR3 region has the DNA TGTGCCACCAGTGATCTGAACACTGAAGCTTTCTTT. Translating gives CATSDLNTEAFF.

The rearrangement links TRBV19 to TRBJ2-6, with D tentatively TRBD2 (7 bases). The V gene lost 5 bases and the J gene lost 0 bases, with 11 bases spanning the gap. CDR3 length equals 16 residues. The germline V gene has CDR1 LNHDA and CDR2 SQIVND (reference sequence). The CDR3 spells CASSRGATSGANVLTF. CDR3 coding DNA: TGTGCCAGTAGTCGGGGGGCTACCTCTGGGGCCAACGTCCTGACTTTC.